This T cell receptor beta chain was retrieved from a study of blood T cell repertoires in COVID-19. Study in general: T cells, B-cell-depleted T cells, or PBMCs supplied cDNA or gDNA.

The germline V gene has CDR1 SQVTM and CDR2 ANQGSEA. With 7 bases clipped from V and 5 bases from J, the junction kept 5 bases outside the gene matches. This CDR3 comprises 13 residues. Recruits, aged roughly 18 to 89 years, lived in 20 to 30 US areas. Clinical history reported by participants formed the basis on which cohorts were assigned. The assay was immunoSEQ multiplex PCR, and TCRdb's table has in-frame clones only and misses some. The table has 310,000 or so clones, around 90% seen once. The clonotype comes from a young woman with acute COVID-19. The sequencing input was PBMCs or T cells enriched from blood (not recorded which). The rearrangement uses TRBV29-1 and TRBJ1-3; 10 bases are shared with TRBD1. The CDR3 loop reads CSGKTGGRNTIYF. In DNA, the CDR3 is TGCAGCGGCAAGACAGGGGGCAGAAACACCATATATTTT. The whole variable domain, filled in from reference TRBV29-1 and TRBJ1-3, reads SAVISQKPSRDICQRGTSLTIQCQVDSQVTMMFWYRQQPGQSLTLIATANQGSEATYESGFVIDKFPISRPNLTFSTLTVSNMSPEDSSIYLCSGKTGGRNTIYFGEGSWLTVV.